Each of the 18 T cell receptor beta chains below was sequenced from the same sample in a study of T cells after yellow fever vaccination. Each CDR3 protein gets one entry after TCRdb re-called the 5' RACE reads with MiXCR. The sample includes around 500,000 distinct CDR3 sequences, about a fifth seen only once; the top ten take about 17%. The sequenced sample was PBMCs, obtained more than 20 days after the first yellow fever vaccination. The receptor source for this set is a man aged 18-30 years who received the YFV17D yellow fever vaccine.

This clonotype has a handful of counts. The chain has TRBV12-3 or TRBV12-4 and TRBJ1-3; D gene uncertain. The CDR3 loop spans 14 amino acids. Trimming stripped 3 bases from V and 1 base from J, with 7 bases between. CDR3 protein: CASSFRGSGNTIYF. CDR3 in DNA: TGTGCCAGCAGTTTCCGGGGATCTGGAAACACCATATATTTT.

A few counts support this clonotype. A junction end diverges from the germline sequence, so it may reflect a read error. The CDR3 region has the DNA TGTGCTAGCAGCCGGGGCCCGGGGGTTCGCACAGATACGCAGTATTTT. Protein sequence: CASSRGPGVRTDTQYF. This sequence joins TRBV7-7 and TRBJ2-3; tentatively, D is TRBD2 (6 bases). CDR1 SSHAT and CDR2 FNYEAQ come from the germline V gene (reference sequence). The CDR3 length is 16 residues.

This clonotype appeared a few times. The V call is TRBV5-6, the J call TRBJ1-2; D is undetermined. CDR1 is SGHDT and CDR2 is YYEEEE in the germline V gene. This CDR3 contains 12 residues. V lost 1 base and J 7 bases, leaving 8 bases between the germline ends. The CDR3 spells CASSLWSRGYTF. The CDR3 DNA reads as TGTGCCAGCAGCTTGTGGAGTCGTGGCTACACCTTC.

This clonotype was counted only a few times. This rearrangement joins TRBV4-3 to TRBJ1-2; D call uncertain. Trimming pared 0 bases from V and 5 bases from J, leaving 13 bases between. The CDR3 loop spans 15 amino acids. CDR1 and CDR2 from the germline V gene are LGHNA and YSLEER. The DNA for the CDR3 is TGCGCCAGCAGCCAAGATCTTGGGGATTATTATGGCTACACCTTC. This codes for CASSQDLGDYYGYTF.

The chain employs TRBV5-1 and TRBJ2-1, with 7 bases fitting TRBD1. Germline assignment: CDR1 SGHRS and CDR2 YFSETQ. The CDR3 totals 17 residues. The ends lost 5 bases at V and 0 bases at J; junction bases unmatched: 11. The CDR3: CASRAIGGRSSYNEQFF. CDR3 bases: TGCGCCAGCAGAGCAATAGGGGGCCGCAGCTCCTACAATGAGCAGTTCTTC. Full variable domain (remainder filled in from reference TRBV5-1 and TRBJ2-1): KAGVTQTPRYLIKTRGQQVTLSCSPISGHRSVSWYQQTPGQGLQFLFEYFSETQRNKGNFPGRFSGRQFSNSRSEMNVSTLELGDSALYLCASRAIGGRSSYNEQFFGPGTRLTVL.

This clonotype showed up just a few times. This chain links TRBV20-1 with TRBJ1-6; tentatively, D is TRBD1 (5 bases). The germline V gene encodes CDR1 DFQATT and CDR2 SNEGSKA (reference sequence). The V gene lost 1 base and the J gene lost 9 bases, with 19 bases spanning the gap. The CDR3 length is 16 residues. The CDR3 loop is CSARASSGTGISPLHF. In nucleotides, the CDR3 is TGCAGTGCTAGAGCCTCCTCAGGGACGGGGATTTCACCCCTCCACTTT.

V gene TRBV6-1 combines with J gene TRBJ2-7, with 7 bases identical to TRBD1. This CDR3 is built from 14 residues. The trim removed 6 bases at V and 6 bases at J, leaving 11 bases unmatched. CDR1 and CDR2 from the germline V gene are MNHNS and SASEGT. The CDR3 region has the DNA TGTGCCAGCAGCAGGGGGAGTCACCCCAGCGAGCAGTACGTC. Its translation is CASSRGSHPSEQYV.

The chain employs TRBV5-1 and TRBJ1-2; 7 bases match TRBD1. The V and J ends lost 5 bases and 0 bases, in that order; junction bases with no gene match: 13. Germline CDR1 reads SGHRS; CDR2 reads YFSETQ. The CDR3 is 17 amino acids. CDR3 in DNA: TGCGCCAGCAGGATGGTCGGGACAGCGATAGCTAACTATGGCTACACCTTC. Its protein product is CASRMVGTAIANYGYTF.

This chain joins TRBV11-2 and TRBJ2-2; 9 bases fit TRBD1. This CDR3 has 17 residues. Germline values: CDR1 SGHAT, CDR2 FQNNGV. With 4 bases clipped from V and 4 bases from J, the junction kept 10 bases outside the gene matches. CDR3 in DNA: TGTGCCAGCAGCTCTATGAGACAGGGGGGTAGCACCGGGGAGCTGTTTTTT. This codes for CASSSMRQGGSTGELFF.

This clonotype has just a few counts. The gene calls are TRBV6-2 or TRBV6-3 and TRBJ2-1; D unclear. The CDR3 is 13 amino acids. Germline V gives CDR1 MNHEY, CDR2 SVGEGT. V shed 5 bases and J shed 9 bases, with 14 bases lying between them. The CDR3 reads CASSRTEVFEQFF. CDR3 DNA sequence: TGTGCCAGCAGTCGAACCGAGGTTTTTGAGCAGTTCTTC.

The V and J genes are TRBV5-1 and TRBJ2-7, with D unresolved. Germline values: CDR1 SGHRS, CDR2 YFSETQ. CDR3 length: 13 residues. The germline V and J ends were trimmed by 0 bases and 6 bases, with 10 bases remaining between them. The CDR3 DNA reads TGCGCCAGCAGCTTGGGGTGGAGTTCCGAGCAGTACGTC. Translation: CASSLGWSSEQYV.

This clonotype occurred a few times. V is TRBV5-1 and J is TRBJ2-7; D may correspond to TRBD1 or TRBD2 (5 bases each). The germline V and J ends were trimmed by 1 base and 6 bases, with 11 bases remaining between them. Germline CDR1 is SGHRS and CDR2 is YFSETQ. This CDR3 spans 13 amino acids. CDR3 in DNA: TGCGCCAGCAGCTTGTCTAGGGGACCCGAGCAGTACTTC. It codes for CASSLSRGPEQYF.

V usage is TRBV6-1 and J usage is TRBJ1-5; D perhaps matches TRBD1 (6 bases). The CDR3 covers 13 residues. CDR1 is MNHNS and CDR2 is SASEGT in the germline V gene. Trimming stripped 5 bases from V and 5 bases from J, with 10 bases between. CDR3 nucleotides: TGTGCCAGCAGTCGCGGGACACATCAGCCCCAGCATTTT. Amino acids: CASSRGTHQPQHF.

This clonotype was seen at least ten times. The V call is TRBV7-9, the J call TRBJ2-1; 9 bases agree with TRBD2. CDR3 length: 14 residues. CDR1 is SEHNR and CDR2 is FQNEAQ in the germline V gene (reference sequence). V shed 7 bases, J shed 2 bases, and the junction held 3 bases outside the gene matches. The CDR3 loop reads CASNSGGTYNEQFF. CDR3 bases: TGTGCCAGCAATAGCGGGGGCACCTACAATGAGCAGTTCTTC.

This rearrangement joins TRBV15 to TRBJ2-1; the D gene is possibly TRBD1 (6 bases). Trimming left V 6 bases short and J 6 bases short, with 18 bases between. CDR1 is LNHNV and CDR2 is YYDKDF in the germline V gene (reference sequence). The CDR3 covers 15 residues. The DNA for the CDR3 is TGTGCCACCAGTTCTCGGAGGAACAGGGTCAATGAGCAGTTCTTC. This encodes CATSSRRNRVNEQFF. Drawing the rest from reference TRBV15 and TRBJ2-1, the complete variable domain is DAMVIQNPRYQVTQFGKPVTLSCSQTLNHNVMYWYQQKSSQAPKLLFHYYDKDFNNEADTPDNFQSRRPNTSFCFLDIRSPGLGDTAMYLCATSSRRNRVNEQFFGPGTRLTVL.

The genes are TRBV20-1 and TRBJ1-1, with a possible D match to TRBD1 (6 bases). Germline V gives CDR1 DFQATT, CDR2 SNEGSKA (reference sequence). The CDR3 is 14 amino acids. Trimming took off 1 base at V and 0 bases at J, with 9 bases between the two ends. In DNA, the CDR3 is TGCAGTGCTAGAGGGGACACCATGAACACTGAAGCTTTCTTT. Its translation: CSARGDTMNTEAFF.

The chain recombines TRBV5-5 with TRBJ2-3; TRBD2 is a possible D gene (5 bases). This CDR3 contains 12 residues. Germline V gene data show CDR1 as SGHKS and CDR2 as YYEKEE (reference sequence). V dropped 0 bases and J dropped 11 bases, with 10 bases sitting between them. CDR3 in DNA: TGTGCCAGCAGCTTGGGGCTCGGAGGGCAGTATTTT. Amino acids: CASSLGLGGQYF.

The sample holds a few counts of this clonotype. This sequence joins TRBV21-1 and TRBJ2-5. TRBV21-1 is assigned pseudogene status. The CDR3 runs to 12 residues. CDR3 DNA: TGTGCCAGCAGCAGACACACGGAGACCCAGTACTTC. As protein: CASSRHTETQYF.